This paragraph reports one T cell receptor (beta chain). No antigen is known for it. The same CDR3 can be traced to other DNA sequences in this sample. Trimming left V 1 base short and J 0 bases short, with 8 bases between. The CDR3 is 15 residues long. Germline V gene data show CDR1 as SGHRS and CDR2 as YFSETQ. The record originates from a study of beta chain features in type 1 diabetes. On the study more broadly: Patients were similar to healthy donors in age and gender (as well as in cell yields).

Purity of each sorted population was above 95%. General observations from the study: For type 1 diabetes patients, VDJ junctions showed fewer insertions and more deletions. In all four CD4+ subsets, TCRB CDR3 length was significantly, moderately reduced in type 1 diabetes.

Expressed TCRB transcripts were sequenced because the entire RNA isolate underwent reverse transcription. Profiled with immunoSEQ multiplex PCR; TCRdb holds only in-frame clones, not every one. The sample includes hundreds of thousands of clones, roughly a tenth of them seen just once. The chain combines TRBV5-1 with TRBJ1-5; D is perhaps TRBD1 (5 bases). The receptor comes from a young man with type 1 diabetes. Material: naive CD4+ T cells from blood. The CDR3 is CASSLRGDSNQPQHF. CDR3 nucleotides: TGCGCCAGCAGCTTGAGGGGCGATAGCAATCAGCCCCAGCATTTT.